This T cell receptor beta chain stems from a study of cytomegalovirus exposure and HLA in healthy donors. It was with 60 Vbeta and 13 Jbeta primers that the PCR ran. The table came from immunoSEQ multiplex PCR; TCRdb's copy has only in-frame clones and leaves some out. The sample yields roughly 70,000 clones, roughly 74% seen once. When sampled, the donors appeared nominally healthy, though they likely had unrecorded immune exposures. Study outcomes and limitations: TCR beta chains numbering approximately 150 were designated cytomegalovirus-associated. Later on, an analysis showed TCR association rates differing by HLA locus, with DRB1 the most and HLA-C the fewest.

Notes on this clone: As yet, its antigen is unknown.

The germline V and J ends were trimmed by 4 bases and 5 bases, with 18 bases remaining between them. Germline assignment: CDR1 SGHRS and CDR2 YFSETQ. This CDR3 has 15 residues. The origin of this receptor is a human donor in good health. This chain joins TRBV5-1 and TRBJ2-5, with TRBD1 as a possible D gene (6 bases). The specimen sequenced was PBMCs. CDR3: CASSRGGVPGETQYF. CDR3 in DNA: TGCGCCAGCAGCAGAGGGGGTGTGCCTGGGGAGACCCAGTACTTC.